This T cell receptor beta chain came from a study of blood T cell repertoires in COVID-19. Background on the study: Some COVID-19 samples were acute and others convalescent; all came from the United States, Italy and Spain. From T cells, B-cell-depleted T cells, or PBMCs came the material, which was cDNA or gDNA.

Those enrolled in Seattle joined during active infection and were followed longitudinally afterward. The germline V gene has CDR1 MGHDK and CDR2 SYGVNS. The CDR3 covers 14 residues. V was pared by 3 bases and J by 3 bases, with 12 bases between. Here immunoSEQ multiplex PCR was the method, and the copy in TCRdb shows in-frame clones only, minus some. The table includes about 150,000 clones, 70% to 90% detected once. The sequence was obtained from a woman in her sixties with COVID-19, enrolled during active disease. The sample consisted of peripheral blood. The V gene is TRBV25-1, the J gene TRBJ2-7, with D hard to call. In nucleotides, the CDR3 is TGTGCCAGCAGTGACACTGGAAGACTCTACGAGCAGTACTTC. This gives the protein CASSDTGRLYEQYF.